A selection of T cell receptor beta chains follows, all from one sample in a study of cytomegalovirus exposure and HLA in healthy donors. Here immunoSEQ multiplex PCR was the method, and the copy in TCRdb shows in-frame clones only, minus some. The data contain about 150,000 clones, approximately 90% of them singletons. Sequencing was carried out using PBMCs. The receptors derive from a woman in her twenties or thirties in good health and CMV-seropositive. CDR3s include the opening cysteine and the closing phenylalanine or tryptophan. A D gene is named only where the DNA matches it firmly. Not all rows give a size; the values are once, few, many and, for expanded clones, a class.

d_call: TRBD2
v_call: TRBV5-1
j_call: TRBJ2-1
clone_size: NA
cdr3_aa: CASSLVFGGNNEQFF
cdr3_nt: TGCGCCAGCAGCTTGGTGTTCGGGGGGAACAATGAGCAGTTCTTC

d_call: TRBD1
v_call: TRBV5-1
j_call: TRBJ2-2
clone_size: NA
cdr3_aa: CASRQTGTGFTGELFF
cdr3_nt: TGCGCCAGCAGACAAACCGGGACAGGGTTCACCGGGGAGCTGTTTTTT

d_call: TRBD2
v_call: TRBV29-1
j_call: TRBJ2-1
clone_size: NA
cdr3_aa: CSATTGLVKFF
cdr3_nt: TGCAGCGCCACAACTGGACTAGTCAAGTTCTTC

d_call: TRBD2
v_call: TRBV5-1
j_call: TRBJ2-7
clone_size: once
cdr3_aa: CASSFGTSETYEQYF
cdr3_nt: TGCGCCAGCAGCTTCGGGACTAGCGAAACCTACGAGCAGTACTTC

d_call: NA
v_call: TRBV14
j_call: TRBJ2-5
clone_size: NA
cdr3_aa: CASSPPAGAYQETQYF
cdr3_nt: TGTGCCAGCAGCCCCCCGGCGGGGGCGTACCAAGAGACCCAGTACTTC

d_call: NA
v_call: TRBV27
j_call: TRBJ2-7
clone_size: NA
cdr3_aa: CASSNFPTDSHEQYF
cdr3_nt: TGTGCCAGCAGTAATTTTCCGACGGACAGCCACGAGCAGTACTTC

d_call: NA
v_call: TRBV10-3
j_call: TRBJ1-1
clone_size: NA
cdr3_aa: CAISEGLQSEAFF
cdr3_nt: TGTGCCATCAGTGAGGGGTTACAGAGTGAAGCTTTCTTT

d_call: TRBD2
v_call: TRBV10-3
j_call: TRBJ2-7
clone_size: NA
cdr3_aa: CAISARRRGNEQYF
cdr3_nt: TGTGCCATCAGTGCCCGGCGGCGGGGGAACGAGCAGTACTTC

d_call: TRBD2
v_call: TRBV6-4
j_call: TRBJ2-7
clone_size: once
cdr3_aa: CASSVRNWRGSSYEQYF
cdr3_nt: TGTGCCAGCAGTGTGAGGAACTGGCGGGGGAGCTCCTACGAGCAGTACTTC

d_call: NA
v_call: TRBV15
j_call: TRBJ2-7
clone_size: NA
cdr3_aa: CATSRDRGDYEQYF
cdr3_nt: TGTGCCACCAGCAGAGATAGAGGAGACTACGAGCAGTACTTC

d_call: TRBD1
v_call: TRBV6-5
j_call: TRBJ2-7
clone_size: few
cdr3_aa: CASSYSGTGSYEQYF
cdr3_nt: TGTGCCAGCAGTTACTCCGGGACAGGCTCCTACGAGCAGTACTTC

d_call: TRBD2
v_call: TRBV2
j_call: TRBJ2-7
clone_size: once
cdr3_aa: CASRPGLAGGLMEQYF
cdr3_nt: TGTGCCAGCAGACCGGGACTAGCGGGAGGGCTGATGGAGCAGTACTTC

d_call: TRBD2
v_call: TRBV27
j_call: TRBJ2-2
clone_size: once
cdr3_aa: CASSRSPIFGLAGGTGELFF
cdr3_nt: TGTGCCAGCAGTCGATCCCCCATCTTCGGACTAGCGGGAGGGACCGGGGAGCTGTTTTTT

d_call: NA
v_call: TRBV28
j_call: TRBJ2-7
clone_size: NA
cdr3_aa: CASSLSGNSYEQYF
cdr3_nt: TGTGCCAGCAGTTTATCAGGGAACTCCTACGAGCAGTACTTC

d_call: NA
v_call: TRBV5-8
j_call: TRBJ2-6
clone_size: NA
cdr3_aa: CASSLEGAGANVLTF
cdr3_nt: TGTGCCAGCAGCTTGGAGGGGGCTGGGGCCAACGTCCTGACTTTC

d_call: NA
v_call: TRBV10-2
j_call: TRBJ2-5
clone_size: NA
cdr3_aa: CATVRETQYF
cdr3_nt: TGCGCCACCGTTCGGGAGACCCAGTACTTC

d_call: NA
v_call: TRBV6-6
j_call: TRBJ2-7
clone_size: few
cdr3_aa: CASSKGVNYEQYF
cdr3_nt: TGTGCCAGCAGTAAAGGGGTTAACTACGAGCAGTACTTC

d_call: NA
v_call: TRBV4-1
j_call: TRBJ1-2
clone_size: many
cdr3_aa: CASSQAGTGSNYGYTF
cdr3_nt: TGCGCCAGCAGCCAGGCGGGGACGGGATCTAACTATGGCTACACCTTC

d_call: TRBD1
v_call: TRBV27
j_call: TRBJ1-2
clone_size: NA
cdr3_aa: CASSLTGGGYGYTF
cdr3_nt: TGTGCCAGCAGTTTGACAGGGGGCGGCTATGGCTACACCTTC

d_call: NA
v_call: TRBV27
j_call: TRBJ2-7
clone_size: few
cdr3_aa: CASSLISGSTYEQYF
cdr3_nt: TGTGCCAGCAGTCTAATCTCAGGTTCCACCTACGAGCAGTACTTC

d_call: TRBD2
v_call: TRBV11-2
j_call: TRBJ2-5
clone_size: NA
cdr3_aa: CASSSVAGGYRETQYF
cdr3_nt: TGTGCCAGCAGCTCAGTAGCGGGGGGGTACCGAGAGACCCAGTACTTC

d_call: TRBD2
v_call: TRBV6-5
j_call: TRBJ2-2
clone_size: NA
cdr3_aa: CASERDWGTGELFF
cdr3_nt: TGTGCCAGCGAGCGGGACTGGGGCACCGGGGAGCTGTTTTTT

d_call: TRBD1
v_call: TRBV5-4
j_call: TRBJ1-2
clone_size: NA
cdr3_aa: CASSLVTGAEKYGYTF
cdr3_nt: TGTGCCAGCAGCTTGGTGACAGGGGCGGAAAAGTATGGCTACACCTTC

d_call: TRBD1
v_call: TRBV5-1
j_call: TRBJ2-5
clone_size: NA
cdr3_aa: CASSLQGAGETQYF
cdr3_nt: TGCGCCAGCAGCTTGCAGGGGGCGGGAGAGACCCAGTACTTC

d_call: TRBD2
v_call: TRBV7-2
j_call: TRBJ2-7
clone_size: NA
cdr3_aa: CASSLSGGNEQYF
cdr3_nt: TGTGCCAGCAGCCTTAGCGGGGGCAACGAGCAGTACTTC

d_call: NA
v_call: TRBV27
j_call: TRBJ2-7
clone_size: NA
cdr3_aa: CASITIWASETYEQYF
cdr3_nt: TGTGCCAGCATTACCATTTGGGCTAGCGAGACCTACGAGCAGTACTTC

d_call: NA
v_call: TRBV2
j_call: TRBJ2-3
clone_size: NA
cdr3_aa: CAAPGGGLQGTQYF
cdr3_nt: TGTGCCGCCCCCGGCGGGGGACTCCAGGGGACGCAGTATTTT

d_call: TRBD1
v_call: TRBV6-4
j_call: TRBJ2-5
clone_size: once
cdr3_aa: CASSDCTMGQEETQYF
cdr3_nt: TGTGCCAGCAGTGACTGCACAATGGGACAGGAAGAGACCCAGTACTTC

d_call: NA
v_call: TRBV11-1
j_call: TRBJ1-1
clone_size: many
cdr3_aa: CASSSQMNTEAFF
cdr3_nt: TGTGCCAGCAGCTCACAGATGAACACTGAAGCTTTCTTT

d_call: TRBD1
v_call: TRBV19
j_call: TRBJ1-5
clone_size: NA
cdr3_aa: CASSIGTGGSQPQHF
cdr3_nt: TGTGCCAGTAGTATAGGGACAGGGGGAAGTCAGCCCCAGCATTTT

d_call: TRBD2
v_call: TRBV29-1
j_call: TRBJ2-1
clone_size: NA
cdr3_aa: CSVDPRTSGKGEQFF
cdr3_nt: TGCAGCGTTGACCCCCGGACTAGCGGGAAAGGTGAGCAGTTCTTC

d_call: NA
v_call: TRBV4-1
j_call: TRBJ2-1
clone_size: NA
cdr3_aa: CASSQASAPGAYNEQFF
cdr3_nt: TGCGCCAGCAGCCAAGCATCGGCACCCGGAGCCTACAATGAGCAGTTCTTC